This note documents a single T cell receptor (beta chain) sequence. Only in-frame clones appear in the TCRdb table, and some are missing; sequencing was by immunoSEQ multiplex PCR. The table records about 35,000 clones, around 84% of them present only once. V lost 1 base, J lost 13 bases, and 14 bases stayed unmatched. Germline-derived CDR1 and CDR2 are SGHTA and FQGNSA. CDR3 length: 16 amino acids. These data are taken from a study of T cells in narcolepsy. V and J are TRBV7-2 and TRBJ2-1; 9 bases are shared with TRBD2. Sequences were obtained from memory (CD45RA-) CD4+ T cells from blood. This TCR was recovered from a human donor in good health. The CDR3 loop reads CASSLGSGRQMRDQFF. CDR3 nucleotides: TGTGCCAGCAGCTTAGGAAGCGGGAGGCAAATGCGGGATCAGTTCTTC.